This T cell receptor beta chain was recorded in a study of glioma-infiltrating T cells after dendritic cell vaccination. TCRB CDR3 was amplified from 2 ug genomic DNA or less. Primers: 60 V beta forward and 13 J beta reverse. Data came from immunoSEQ multiplex PCR; TCRdb stores just in-frame clones and leaves some out. The sample has roughly 60,000 clones; roughly nine tenths are singletons. CDR3 size: 14 residues. Trimming cost V 3 bases and J 5 bases, with 13 bases left between them. The germline V gene encodes CDR1 SGHVS and CDR2 FNYEAQ. This clone was counted once. Regarding time point: after dendritic cell vaccination, including at tumor progression/relapse.

The TCR originated in a human donor with glioblastoma. The specimen comprised blood, sampled after dendritic cell vaccination. The rearrangement joins TRBV7-6 to TRBJ1-1, with D tentatively TRBD1 (5 bases). Here the CDR3 DNA reads TGTGCCAGCAGCTTCGGAGGGGAATCGACTGAAGCTTTCTTT. Translated, it gives CASSFGGESTEAFF.